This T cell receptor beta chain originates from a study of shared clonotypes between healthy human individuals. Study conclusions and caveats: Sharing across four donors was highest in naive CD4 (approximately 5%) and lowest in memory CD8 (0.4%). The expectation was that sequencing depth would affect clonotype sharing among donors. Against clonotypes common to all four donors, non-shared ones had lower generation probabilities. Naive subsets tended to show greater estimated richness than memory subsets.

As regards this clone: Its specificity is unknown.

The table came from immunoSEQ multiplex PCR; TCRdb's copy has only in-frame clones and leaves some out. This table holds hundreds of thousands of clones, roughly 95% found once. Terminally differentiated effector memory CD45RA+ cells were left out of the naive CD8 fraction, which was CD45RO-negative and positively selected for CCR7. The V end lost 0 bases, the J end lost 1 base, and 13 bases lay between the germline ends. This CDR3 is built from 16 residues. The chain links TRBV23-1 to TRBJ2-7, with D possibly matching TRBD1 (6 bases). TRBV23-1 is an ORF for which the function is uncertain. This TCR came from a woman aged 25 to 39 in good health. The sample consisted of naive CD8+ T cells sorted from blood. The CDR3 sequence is CASSQSGAGQSYEQYF. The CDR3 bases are TGCGCCAGCAGTCAATCGGGGGCAGGACAATCCTACGAGCAGTACTTC.